The clone carrying this TCR beta chain was seen once. V was cut by 2 bases and J by 5 bases, with 22 bases left in between. Germline V CDR1 and CDR2: PRHDT, FYEKMQ (reference sequence). The CDR3 loop spans 17 amino acids. In the original analysis: Scientists estimated how many nucleated cells there were by amplifying reference gene primers. The data were produced by immunoSEQ multiplex PCR, yet TCRdb's version contains in-frame clones alone and is incomplete. That table is the source of V, J and clone size, and D and trimming were worked out from the DNA. This sample yields some 150,000 clones, of which under 95% are seen a single time; less than 0.6% belongs to the top ten. The sample originates from a study of blood T cell repertoires in COVID-19. As for the study in general: Spain, Italy and the United States supplied samples that represented acute and convalescent COVID-19. PBMCs, B-cell-depleted T cells, or T cells provided the cDNA or gDNA that made up the material.

This sequence was found in a man in his forties or fifties with acute or convalescent COVID-19. The sequencing sample was made of peripheral blood. The gene calls are TRBV13 and TRBJ2-7; D is ambiguous. CDR3 bases: TGTGCCAGCAGCTTACTCCTCAACTCGCCTGTTTCAAACGAGCAGTACTTC. Translating gives CASSLLLNSPVSNEQYF. The full variable domain, with the rest looked up from reference TRBV13 and TRBJ2-7, is AAGVIQSPRHLIKEKRETATLKCYPIPRHDTVYWYQQGPGQDPQFLISFYEKMQSDKGSIPDRFSAQQFSDYHSELNMSSLELGDSALYFCASSLLLNSPVSNEQYFGPGTRLTVT.